Presented here are 17 T cell receptor beta chains from one specimen sequenced in a study of cytomegalovirus exposure and HLA in healthy donors (dated 2017 in TCRdb). Receptors were amplified or captured by the immunoSEQ multiplex PCR assay. The multiplex PCR relied on a mix of 60 forward primers for TCR Vbeta segments and 13 reverse primers for TCR Jbeta segments. TCRdb stores this immuneACCESS table with in-frame sequences only. Part of the clones is absent; in the studies checked, under half of the shortfall reflects unresolved V genes, and no reason is known for the rest. A total of approximately 150,000 clones appear in this sample, 70% to 85% of them only once. Around 2.5% of the sample is in the top ten clones. The sequencing sample was made of PBMCs. The receptor set was obtained from a male donor in good health and CMV-seronegative.

The rearrangement links TRBV7-2 to TRBJ1-1; 7 bases map to TRBD1. The CDR3 totals 14 residues. Trimming took 1 base from V and 4 from J; bases not matched to a gene: 3. The germline V gene encodes CDR1 SGHTA and CDR2 FQGNSA. CDR3 in amino acids: CASSLGQGSTEAFF. For the CDR3, the DNA is TGTGCCAGCAGCTTAGGACAGGGAAGCACTGAAGCTTTCTTT.

This chain connects TRBV5-6 to TRBJ2-7, with D possibly being TRBD1 (5 bases). Per the germline V gene, CDR1 is SGHDT and CDR2 is YYEEEE. The V end lost 4 bases, the J end lost 0 bases, and 14 bases lay between the germline ends. This CDR3 is built from 15 residues. This chain's CDR3 is CASSHTKGPSYEQYF. The CDR3 region has the DNA TGTGCCAGCAGCCACACAAAGGGGCCCTCCTACGAGCAGTACTTC.

This clone was seen a handful of times. The rearrangement links TRBV2 to TRBJ2-3, with 8 bases identical to TRBD2. There are 16 residues in the CDR3. Germline trimming cut 9 bases from V and 4 bases from J; bases unmatched to any gene: 15. The germline V gene has CDR1 SNHLY and CDR2 FYNNEI. In DNA, the CDR3 is TGTGCCAGGACCCTAGGCCGCGGGAGGTCGTCAGATACGCAGTATTTT. Protein: CARTLGRGRSSDTQYF.

To note about this clone: The germline gene is not matched at one end of the junction; a read error may be the cause. The rearrangement uses TRBV28 and TRBJ1-5, with 7 bases aligning to TRBD1. Germline V gives CDR1 MDHEN, CDR2 SYDVKM. CDR3 length equals 14 residues. The CDR3 reads CATRQGWGNQPQHF. The CDR3 bases are TGCGCTACTCGACAGGGTTGGGGCAATCAGCCCCAGCATTTT.

The rearrangement links TRBV12-5 to TRBJ2-1; possibly TRBD1 for D (5 bases). The CDR3 is 16 residues long. Between the trimmed V and J ends, which lost 4 bases and 0 bases, there was a span of 13 bases. CDR1 is LGHNT and CDR2 is FRNRAP in the germline V gene. For the CDR3, the DNA is TGTGCTAGTGGTTCCAGGGCCAGGAGCTCCTACAATGAGCAGTTCTTC. The encoded protein is CASGSRARSSYNEQFF.

The chain carries TRBV30 and TRBJ2-7; a possible D gene is TRBD2 (6 bases). Trimming cost V 5 bases and J 7 bases, with 18 bases left between them. The CDR3 sequence is 13 residues long. Germline CDR1 reads GTSNPN; CDR2 reads SVGIG (reference sequence). In nucleotides, the CDR3 is TGTGCCTGGGGGGGACTCTCCCTGGGAGAGCAGTACTTC. Encoded protein: CAWGGLSLGEQYF.

This chain links TRBV5-1 with TRBJ2-3, with 9 bases identical to TRBD1. The CDR3 has 16 amino acids. The V gene's germline CDR1 is SGHRS and CDR2 YFSETQ. V gave up 4 bases and J gave up 3 bases; unmatched junction bases: 9. Here the CDR3 DNA reads TGCGCCAGCAGCCCGTGGGTAGGACAGGGGACAGATACGCAGTATTTT. This sequence encodes CASSPWVGQGTDTQYF.

In its sample, this clone was seen a few times. CDR3 in DNA: TGTGCCAGCTCACTGGACAGGGATTATGGCTACACCTTC. Protein sequence: CASSLDRDYGYTF. The chain couples TRBV18 to TRBJ1-2; 8 bases fit TRBD1. The CDR3 has 13 amino acids. V gave up 4 bases and J gave up 5 bases; unmatched junction bases: 3. Looked up from germline, CDR1 is KGHSH and CDR2 is LQKENI.

CDR3 loop: CASSLYPNEGTEAFF. The CDR3 region has the DNA TGTGCCAGCAGCTTATACCCCAACGAGGGCACTGAAGCTTTCTTT. This sequence joins TRBV7-9 and TRBJ1-1; D not resolved. V was pared by 2 bases and J by 4 bases, with 14 bases between. The germline gives CDR1 SEHNR, CDR2 FQNEAQ (reference sequence). The CDR3 spans 15 residues.

The rearrangement joins TRBV30 to TRBJ2-7; tentatively, D is TRBD2 (6 bases). Trimming removed 5 bases from V and 3 bases from J, with 11 bases in between. This CDR3 comprises 12 residues. Germline values: CDR1 GTSNPN, CDR2 SVGIG (reference sequence). CDR3 loop: CAWAEDYYEQYF. The CDR3 DNA is TGTGCCTGGGCAGAGGACTACTACGAGCAGTACTTC.

This clone was detected only once. The chain couples TRBV30 to TRBJ2-3; D ambiguous. V was shortened by 0 bases and J by 6 bases, with 4 bases between the two germline ends. The CDR3 has 11 amino acids. Germline V gene data show CDR1 as GTSNPN and CDR2 as SVGIG (reference sequence). CDR3 sequence (DNA): TGTGCCTGGAGTGTACACGATACGCAGTATTTT. Residues: CAWSVHDTQYF.

This chain links TRBV5-4 with TRBJ1-1, with TRBD1 as a possible D gene (6 bases). CDR3 length: 16 residues. CDR1 SGHNT and CDR2 YYREEE come from the germline V gene (reference sequence). The V end was cut by 0 bases, the J end by 1 base, with 13 bases between. The CDR3 loop reads CASSLGGGNPNTEAFF. CDR3 nucleotides: TGTGCCAGCAGCTTGGGAGGGGGTAATCCGAACACTGAAGCTTTCTTT.

This clone was counted once. The rearrangement joins TRBV6-6 to TRBJ2-3; D perhaps matches TRBD1 (6 bases). The CDR3 is 14 amino acids. Deletions cut 5 bases from V and 0 bases from J, with 9 bases between. Germline values: CDR1 MNHNY, CDR2 SVGAGI (reference sequence). CDR3 sequence: CASSTGPSTDTQYF. The CDR3 bases are TGTGCCAGCAGTACAGGGCCCAGCACAGATACGCAGTATTTT.

The rearrangement joins TRBV29-1 to TRBJ2-1, with TRBD1 matching 9 bases. The V and J ends lost 7 bases and 8 bases, in that order; junction bases with no gene match: 6. Germline CDR1 SQVTM, CDR2 ANQGSEA. The CDR3 spans 12 residues. CDR3: CSGWTGADEQFF. In DNA form, the CDR3 reads TGCAGCGGGTGGACAGGGGCCGATGAGCAGTTCTTC.

The chain uses TRBV4-2 and TRBJ1-5, with 8 nucleotides matching TRBD1. Trimming cost V 1 base and J 4 bases; bases outside gene matches: 3. The CDR3 runs to 15 residues. Germline CDR1 is LGHNA and CDR2 is YNFKEQ. The CDR3, as DNA: TGTGCCAGCAGCCAAGTGACAGGGGCAAATCAGCCCCAGCATTTT. The encoded protein is CASSQVTGANQPQHF.

The chain uses TRBV7-9 and TRBJ2-1, with 9 bases identical to TRBD2. The junction had 8 bases not matched to a gene; V was cut back by 2 bases and J by 6 bases. Per germline, CDR1 SEHNR and CDR2 FQNEAQ (reference sequence). The CDR3 loop spans 16 amino acids. CDR3 DNA sequence: TGTGCCAGCAGCTTATGGTCAGCGGGAGGAAGCAATGAGCAGTTCTTC. It specifies CASSLWSAGGSNEQFF.

A note on this clone: Other DNA sequences of this sample code for an identical CDR3. J is TRBJ2-7 and V is TRBV27; D is uncertain. Deletions cut 4 bases from V and 0 bases from J, with 4 bases between. Germline loops: CDR1 MNHEY, CDR2 SMNVEV (reference sequence). The CDR3 has 12 residues. CDR3 in DNA: TGTGCCAGCAGTTCTAGCTCCTACGAGCAGTACTTC. This sequence encodes CASSSSSYEQYF.